Reported below is one TCR beta chain. The repertoire was sequenced with immunoSEQ multiplex PCR; TCRdb's copy has only in-frame clones and lacks some. This table holds about 370,000 clones, around 89% found once. The data originate from a study of blood T cell repertoires in COVID-19. This clonotype was obtained from a man between 18 and 35 years old with active or convalescent COVID-19. The sample was peripheral blood.

CDR3 protein: CASSFRRSGQGAYGYTF. CDR3 coding DNA: TGTGCCAGCAGTTTTCGGAGAAGTGGACAGGGAGCTTATGGCTACACCTTC. J is TRBJ1-2 and V is TRBV28, with 8 bases fitting TRBD1. Germline V gene lookup returns CDR1 MDHEN and CDR2 SYDVKM. This CDR3 comprises 17 residues. Unmatched junction bases numbered 14, after V lost 3 bases and J lost 5 bases.